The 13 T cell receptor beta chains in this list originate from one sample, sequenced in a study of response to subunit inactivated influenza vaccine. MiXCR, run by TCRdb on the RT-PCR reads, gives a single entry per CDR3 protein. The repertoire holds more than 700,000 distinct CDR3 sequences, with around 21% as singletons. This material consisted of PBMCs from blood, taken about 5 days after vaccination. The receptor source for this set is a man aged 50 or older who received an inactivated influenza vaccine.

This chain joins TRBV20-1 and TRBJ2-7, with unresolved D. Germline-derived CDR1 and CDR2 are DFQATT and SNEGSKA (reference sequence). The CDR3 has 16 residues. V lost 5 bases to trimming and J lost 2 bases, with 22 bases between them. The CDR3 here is CSAPQSLVGSTYEQYF. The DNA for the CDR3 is TGCAGTGCTCCCCAGAGCCTCGTGGGGTCCACCTACGAGCAGTACTTC.

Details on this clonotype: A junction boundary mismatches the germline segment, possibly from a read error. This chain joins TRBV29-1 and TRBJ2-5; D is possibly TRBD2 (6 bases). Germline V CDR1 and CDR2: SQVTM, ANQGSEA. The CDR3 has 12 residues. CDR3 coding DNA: TGCAGCGCACTAGCCCCCCAAGAGACCCGGTACTTC. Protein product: CSALAPQETRYF.

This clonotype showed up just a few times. The CDR3 DNA sequence: TGCGCCAGCAGCCAAGGGGCGGCCTCTGGGGCCAACGTCCTGACTTTC. Its translation: CASSQGAASGANVLTF. This sequence joins TRBV4-3 and TRBJ2-6; D remains ambiguous. V shed 1 base and J shed 0 bases, with 7 bases lying between them. This CDR3 is built from 16 residues. The germline gives CDR1 LGHNA, CDR2 YSLEER.

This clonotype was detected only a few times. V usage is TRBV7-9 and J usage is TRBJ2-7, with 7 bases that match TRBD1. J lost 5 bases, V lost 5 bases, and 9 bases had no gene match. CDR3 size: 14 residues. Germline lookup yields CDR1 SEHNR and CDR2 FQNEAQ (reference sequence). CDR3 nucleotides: TGTGCCAGCAGCACCGGGACAGTTTGGGACGAGCAGTACTTC. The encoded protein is CASSTGTVWDEQYF.

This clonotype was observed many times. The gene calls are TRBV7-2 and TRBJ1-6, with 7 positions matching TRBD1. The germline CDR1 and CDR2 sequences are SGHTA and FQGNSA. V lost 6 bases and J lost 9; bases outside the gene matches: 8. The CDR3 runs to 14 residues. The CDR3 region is CASRGQSTVSPLHF. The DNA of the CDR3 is TGTGCCAGCAGGGGACAGTCGACGGTTTCACCCCTCCACTTT.

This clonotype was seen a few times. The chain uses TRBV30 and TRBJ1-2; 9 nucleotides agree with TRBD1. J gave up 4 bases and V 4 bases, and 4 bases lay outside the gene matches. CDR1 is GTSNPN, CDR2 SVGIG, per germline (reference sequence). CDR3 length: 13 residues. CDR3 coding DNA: TGTGCCTGGACCCGGGACAGGGCCTATGGCTACACCTTC. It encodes CAWTRDRAYGYTF.

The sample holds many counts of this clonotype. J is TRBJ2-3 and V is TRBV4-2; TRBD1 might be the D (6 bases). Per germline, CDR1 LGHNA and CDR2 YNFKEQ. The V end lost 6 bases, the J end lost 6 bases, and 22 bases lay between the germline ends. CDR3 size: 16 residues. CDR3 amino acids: CASRVEQGLKWDTQYF. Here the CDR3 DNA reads TGTGCCAGCAGGGTAGAACAGGGTCTTAAATGGGATACGCAGTATTTT.

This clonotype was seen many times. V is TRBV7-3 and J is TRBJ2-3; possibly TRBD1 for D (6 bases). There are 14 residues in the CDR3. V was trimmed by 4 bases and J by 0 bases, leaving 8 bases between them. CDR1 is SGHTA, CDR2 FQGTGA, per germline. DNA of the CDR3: TGTGCCAGCAGCTCAACAGGGAGCACAGATACGCAGTATTTT. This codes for CASSSTGSTDTQYF.

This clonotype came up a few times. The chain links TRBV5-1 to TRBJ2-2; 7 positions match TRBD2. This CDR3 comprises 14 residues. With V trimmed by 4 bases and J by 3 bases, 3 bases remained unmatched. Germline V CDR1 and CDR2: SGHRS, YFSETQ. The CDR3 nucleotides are TGCGCCAGCAGCCATGGGGGGGACACCGGGGAGCTGTTTTTT. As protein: CASSHGGDTGELFF.

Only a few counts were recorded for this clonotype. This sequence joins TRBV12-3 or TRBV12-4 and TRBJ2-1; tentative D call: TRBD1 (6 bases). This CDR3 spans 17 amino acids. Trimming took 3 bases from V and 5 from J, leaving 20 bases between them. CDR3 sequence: CASSFPSSGQYNNEQFF. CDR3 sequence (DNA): TGTGCCAGCAGTTTCCCGTCGAGCGGACAGTACAACAATGAGCAGTTCTTC.

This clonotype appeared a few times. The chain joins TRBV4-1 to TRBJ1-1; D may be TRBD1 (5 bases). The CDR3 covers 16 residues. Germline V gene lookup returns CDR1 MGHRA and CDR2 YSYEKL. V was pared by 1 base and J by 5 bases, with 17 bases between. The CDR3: CASSQVLGSQGTEAFF. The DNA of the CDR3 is TGCGCCAGCAGCCAAGTTCTCGGCTCCCAGGGTACTGAAGCTTTCTTT.

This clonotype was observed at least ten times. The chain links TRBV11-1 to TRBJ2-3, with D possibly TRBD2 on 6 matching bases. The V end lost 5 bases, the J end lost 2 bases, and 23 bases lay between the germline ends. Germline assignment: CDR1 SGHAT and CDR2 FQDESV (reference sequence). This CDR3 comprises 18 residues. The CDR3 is CASSTSMGAGPATDTQYF. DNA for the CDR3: TGTGCCAGCAGCACCAGTATGGGCGCGGGGCCCGCCACAGATACGCAGTATTTT.

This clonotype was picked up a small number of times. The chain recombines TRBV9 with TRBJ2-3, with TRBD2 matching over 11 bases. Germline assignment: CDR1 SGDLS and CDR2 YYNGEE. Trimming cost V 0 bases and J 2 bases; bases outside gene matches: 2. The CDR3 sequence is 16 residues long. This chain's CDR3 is CASSVGTSGPTDTQYF. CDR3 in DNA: TGTGCCAGCAGCGTAGGGACTAGCGGGCCCACAGATACGCAGTATTTT.